The 8 T cell receptor beta chains listed next were all sequenced from one sample in a study of identical twins. Each CDR3 protein is one row after TCRdb ran MiXCR on the 5' RACE reads. The sample contains fewer than 350,000 distinct CDR3 sequences, around 8.8% of which appear only once. These records were also assigned to another study, of yellow fever vaccine responses in identical twins.

The source material was memory (CD45RO+) T cells sorted from blood. The receptors derive from a woman between 18 and 30 years old in good health.

This clonotype was picked up many times. The chain couples TRBV12-3 or TRBV12-4 to TRBJ2-3; D might be TRBD1 (6 bases). The V and J ends lost 9 bases and 1 base respectively, with 23 bases between them. This CDR3 contains 17 residues. Here the CDR3 reads CASSPGGRARGTDTQYF. The CDR3 bases are TGTGCCAGTAGCCCTGGGGGCAGGGCGCGGGGCACAGATACGCAGTATTTT.

At least ten counts were recorded for this clonotype. The chain couples TRBV5-1 to TRBJ1-1; TRBD1 aligns across 8 bases. Looked up from germline, CDR1 is SGHRS and CDR2 is YFSETQ. Trimming took 5 bases from V and 5 from J; bases not matched to a gene: 8. The CDR3 spans 14 residues. CDR3 in amino acids: CASRDETGATEAFF. CDR3 coding DNA: TGCGCCAGCAGAGATGAGACAGGGGCAACTGAAGCTTTCTTT.

This clonotype has just a few counts. DNA of the CDR3: TGTGCCAGCCAACCTCCGGGCCGTCGTCTTCAAGATACGCAGTATTTT. Protein product: CASQPPGRRLQDTQYF. V usage is TRBV7-9 and J usage is TRBJ2-3; D not resolved. The germline CDR1 and CDR2 sequences are SEHNR and FQNEAQ (reference sequence). This CDR3 spans 16 amino acids. V shed 8 bases and J shed 5 bases, with 23 bases lying between them. The full variable domain, rest sourced from reference TRBV7-9 and TRBJ2-3, is DTGVSQNPRHKITKRGQNVTFRCDPISEHNRLYWYRQTLGQGPEFLTYFQNEAQLEKSRLLSDRFSAERPKGSFSTLEIQRTEQGDSAMYLCASQPPGRRLQDTQYFGPGTRLTVL.

This clonotype occurred many times. This chain connects TRBV7-2 to TRBJ1-3; TRBD1 might be the D (6 bases). Trimming pared 5 bases from V and 4 bases from J, leaving 15 bases between. Germline CDR1 reads SGHTA; CDR2 reads FQGNSA. This CDR3 has 15 residues. CDR3 in amino acids: CASSLQGAGGNTIYF. The CDR3 coding sequence is TGTGCCAGCAGCCTACAGGGAGCTGGAGGAAACACCATATATTTT.

This clonotype appeared a few times. The chain carries TRBV7-9 and TRBJ1-4; no definite D call. V was shortened by 6 bases and J by 10 bases, with 9 bases between the two germline ends. CDR3 length equals 11 residues. Germline CDR1 reads SEHNR; CDR2 reads FQNEAQ (reference sequence). This CDR3 reads CASSSGRKLFF. CDR3 sequence (DNA): TGTGCCAGCAGTTCCGGGAGAAAACTGTTTTTT.

This clonotype was found a few times. The CDR3 is CASSPLRFSGTDTQYF. The CDR3 nucleotides read TGTGCCAGCAGTCCTCTCCGGTTTTCGGGCACAGATACGCAGTATTTT. This chain uses TRBV6-1 with TRBJ2-3, with D hard to call. V was cut by 5 bases and J by 1 base, with 16 bases left in between. The CDR3 covers 16 residues. Germline CDR1 MNHNS, CDR2 SASEGT.

On this clonotype itself: A read error may produce the germline difference seen at one junction end. The chain is built from TRBV6-4 and TRBJ2-1, with 14 bases matching TRBD2. CDR3 length: 20 amino acids. Germline CDR1 MRHNA, CDR2 SNTAGT. CDR3 sequence (DNA): TGTGCCAGCAGTGACTGGGGACTAGCGGGAGAGAAGGCTGACTACAATGAGCAGATCTTC. It encodes CASSDWGLAGEKADYNEQIF.

This clonotype was detected a few times. This sequence joins TRBV5-4 and TRBJ2-2, with 10 nucleotides matching TRBD1. This CDR3 is built from 17 residues. Germline CDR1 and CDR2: SGHNT and YYREEE (reference sequence). V shed 4 bases, J shed 3 bases, and the junction held 9 bases outside the gene matches. The CDR3 DNA sequence: TGTGCCAGCAGCGGGGACAGGGGCCCCGCTGACACCGGGGAGCTGTTTTTT. Amino acid sequence: CASSGDRGPADTGELFF.